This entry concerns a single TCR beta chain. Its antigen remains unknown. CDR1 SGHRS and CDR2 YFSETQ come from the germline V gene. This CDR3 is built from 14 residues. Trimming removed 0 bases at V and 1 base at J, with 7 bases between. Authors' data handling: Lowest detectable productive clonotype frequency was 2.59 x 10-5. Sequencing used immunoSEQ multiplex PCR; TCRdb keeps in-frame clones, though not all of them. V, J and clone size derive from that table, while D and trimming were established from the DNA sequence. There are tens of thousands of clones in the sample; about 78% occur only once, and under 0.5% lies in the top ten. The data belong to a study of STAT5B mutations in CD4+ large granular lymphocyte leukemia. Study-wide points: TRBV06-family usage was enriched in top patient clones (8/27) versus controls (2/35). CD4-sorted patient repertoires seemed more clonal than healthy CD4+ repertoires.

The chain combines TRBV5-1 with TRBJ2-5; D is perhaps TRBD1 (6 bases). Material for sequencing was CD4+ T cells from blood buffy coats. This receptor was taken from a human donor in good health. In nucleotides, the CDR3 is TGCGCCAGCAGCTTGGAGGACAGCCAAGAGACCCAGTACTTC. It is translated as CASSLEDSQETQYF.